A selection of T cell receptor beta chains follows, all from one sample in a study of blood T cells in healthy people across ages. TCRdb analysed the 5' RACE reads with MiXCR anew, one entry per CDR3 protein. The sample carries some 730,000 distinct CDR3 sequences, approximately 22% recorded once. The sequencing input was blood. The receptors come from a man between 65 and 85 years old in good health. Each CDR3 is given with its conserved first and last residue. Each record gives: D gene, V gene, clone size, J gene, CDR3 DNA, CDR3 protein. D genes are given only for firm matches. Only part of the rows carry a size: once, few, many, or a class if the clone is expanded.

>.|TRBV7-2|few|TRBJ2-1
TGTGCCGGCAGCTTATGGGGGACCGACCCTGAGCAGTTCTTC
CAGSLWGTDPEQFF
>.|TRBV7-3|.|TRBJ2-5
TGTGCCAGCAGCCCCAGCACACAAATCGGAGAGACCCAGTACTTC
CASSPSTQIGETQYF
>TRBD2|TRBV27|.|TRBJ2-5
TGTGCCAGCAAGGCGGGAGTTCTAGAGACCCAGTACTTC
CASKAGVLETQYF
>.|TRBV12-3/TRBV12-4|.|TRBJ1-3
TGTGCCAGCAGTTTTGGGCGCTCTGGAAACACCATATATTTT
CASSFGRSGNTIYF
>TRBD2|TRBV7-2|.|TRBJ2-1
TGTGCCAGCAGCTTAGTCGCCGGGGGGAGAAGTGAGCAGTTCTTC
CASSLVAGGRSEQFF
>TRBD1|TRBV6-6|few|TRBJ1-1
TGTGCCAGCAGTTACCCCCAACAGGGGCGGCACACTGAAGCTTTCTTT
CASSYPQQGRHTEAFF
>TRBD1|TRBV7-9|.|TRBJ1-1
TGTGCCAGCAGCTTAGGGACAGGGGGGGAAAATGAAGCTTTCTTT
CASSLGTGGENEAFF
>.|TRBV7-9|.|TRBJ1-1
TGTGCCAGCAGCTTGACGCTCCAGGGAAAACTAGCTGAAGCTTTCTTT
CASSLTLQGKLAEAFF
>TRBD2|TRBV5-5|.|TRBJ2-3
TGTGCCAGCAGCTTGGGAGCGGGGACCCGGGTAGATACGCAGTATTTT
CASSLGAGTRVDTQYF
>.|TRBV20-1|.|TRBJ1-1
TGCAGTGCCCCCCTGGTAGCGGAGTCAGAAGCTTTCTTT
CSAPLVAESEAFF
>.|TRBV20-1|.|TRBJ2-1
TGCAGTGCTAGTCGGCTGGGGGTTAGCACTCACAATGAGCAGTTCTTC
CSASRLGVSTHNEQFF
>.|TRBV27|few|TRBJ1-1
TGCGCCAGCAGTTTATGGGGAAGCAACACTGAAGCTTTCTTT
CASSLWGSNTEAFF
>TRBD1|TRBV20-1|.|TRBJ1-4
TGCAGTGCCCGGGACAGTTGGGCCCTTGGTGAAAAACTGTTTTTT
CSARDSWALGEKLFF
>.|TRBV20-1|.|TRBJ2-5
TGCAGTGCTAGATCCGCCATGACCTCAGGGCCCCAGTACTTC
CSARSAMTSGPQYF
>TRBD2|TRBV5-1|.|TRBJ2-1
TGCGCCAGCAGCTTGGGACTAGCGGGGGACTACAATGAGCAGTTCTTC
CASSLGLAGDYNEQFF
>.|TRBV30|few|TRBJ2-4
TGTGCCTGGAGTGGGGGGGACGCCAAAAACATTCGGTACTTC
CAWSGGDAKNIRYF
>.|TRBV7-6|many|TRBJ2-1
TGTGCCAGCAGACTAGGGAGGGGGCATGAGCAGTTCTTC
CASRLGRGHEQFF
>.|TRBV5-1|many|TRBJ1-1
TGTGCCAGCAGCTTAGCGGTCGGTAACACTGAAGCTTTCTTT
CASSLAVGNTEAFF
>TRBD2|TRBV20-1|few|TRBJ2-5
TGCAGTGCTCCGGGACTAGCGCGAGAGACCCAGTACTTC
CSAPGLARETQYF
>.|TRBV20-1|.|TRBJ2-1
TGCAGTGCTCCGTCCTTACGGACTGAGCAGTTCTTC
CSAPSLRTEQFF
>TRBD1|TRBV20-1|.|TRBJ2-3
TGTAGGGGGCAGGGGGCAGATACGCAGTATTTT
CRGQGADTQYF
>.|TRBV3-1|.|TRBJ1-4
TGTGCCAGCAGCCAACGGACTAATGGTAATGAAAAACTGTTTTTT
CASSQRTNGNEKLFF
>.|TRBV20-1|few|TRBJ1-4
TGCAGTGCTAGAGACGGGGGGACTAATGAAAAACTGTTTTTT
CSARDGGTNEKLFF
>TRBD2|TRBV19|.|TRBJ2-1
TGTGCCAGTAGTATCCTAGCGGGAAGTTTCCATGAGCAGTTCTTC
CASSILAGSFHEQFF